These 26 T cell receptor beta chains came from one sample sequenced in a study of Ad26.COV2.S vaccination and SARS-CoV-2 variants. Stated treatment: some 20 received Ad26.COV2.S at low or high dose, single or two shots; about 5 received placebo; per-sample allocation not given. Following the first vaccine or placebo injection, samples were taken on day 63. The data were produced by immunoSEQ multiplex PCR, yet TCRdb's version contains in-frame clones alone and is incomplete. The sample has around 450,000 clones, more than 75% seen once. The sequencing here drew on peripheral blood, taken in a trial of Ad26.COV2.S vaccine versus placebo. These receptors were taken from a person aged 18-65 years who received the Ad26.COV2.S COVID-19 vaccine or a placebo.

The table lists this clone with a count of one. This chain joins TRBV2 and TRBJ2-6; D gene uncertain. V was cut by 4 bases and J by 4 bases, with 8 bases left in between. Germline lookup yields CDR1 SNHLY and CDR2 FYNNEI. The CDR3 has 14 residues. CDR3 in amino acids: CASSVQRGANVLTF. The CDR3 coding sequence is TGTGCCAGCAGTGTACAGAGAGGGGCCAACGTCCTGACTTTC.

The V and J genes are TRBV14 and TRBJ1-4; perhaps TRBD1 as D (6 bases). V dropped 2 bases and J dropped 7 bases, with 14 bases sitting between them. Germline V gene data show CDR1 as SGHDN and CDR2 as FVKESK. This CDR3 region has 15 residues. Here the CDR3 DNA reads TGTGCCAGCAGCCAATCGACAGGAGCTGTTGAAAAACTGTTTTTT. Translation gives CASSQSTGAVEKLFF. Together with reference TRBV14 and TRBJ1-4, the CDR3 gives the full variable domain: EAGVTQFPSHSVIEKGQTVTLRCDPISGHDNLYWYRRVMGKEIKFLLHFVKESKQDESGMPNNRFLAERTGGTYSTLKVQPAELEDSGVYFCASSQSTGAVEKLFFGSGTQLSVL.

The chain carries TRBV4-1 and TRBJ2-1; 7 bases match TRBD2. CDR1 is MGHRA, CDR2 YSYEKL, per germline. The CDR3 has 18 amino acids. The ends lost 2 bases at V and 4 bases at J; junction bases unmatched: 14. The CDR3 DNA sequence: TGCGCCAGCAGCCAAAAACTCTCAGCGGGAAACTCGTACAATGAGCAGTTCTTC. Translation: CASSQKLSAGNSYNEQFF.

The chain recombines TRBV11-2 with TRBJ1-5, with a tentative D call TRBD1 (5 bases). Germline CDR1 is SGHAT and CDR2 is FQNNGV. The CDR3 sequence is 12 residues long. The V end was cut by 8 bases, the J end by 3 bases, with 8 bases between. In DNA form, the CDR3 reads TGTGCCAGCCGGGGGGACAATCAGCCCCAGCATTTT. Residues: CASRGDNQPQHF.

The genes are TRBV5-1 and TRBJ2-2; D uncertain. The CDR3 extends over 14 amino acids. Germline assignment: CDR1 SGHRS and CDR2 YFSETQ. Trimming took off 4 bases at V and 0 bases at J, with 7 bases between the two ends. CDR3 in DNA: TGCGCCAGCAGCCCCGACTCGAACACCGGGGAGCTGTTTTTT. Its translation is CASSPDSNTGELFF.

This clone was seen only a few times. This chain joins TRBV3-1 (or the pseudogene TRBV3-2) and TRBJ2-2; D call uncertain. V lost 4 bases and J 1 base, leaving 10 bases between the germline ends. CDR1 is LGHDT, CDR2 YNNKEL, per germline (reference sequence). This CDR3 is 15 amino acids long. CDR3 coding DNA: TGTGCCAGCAGCCTGTCGTTGGGGAACACCGGGGAGCTGTTTTTT. Its protein product is CASSLSLGNTGELFF.

Of note for this clone: This CDR3 is also generated by other DNA sequences in the sample. The chain joins TRBV12-3 or TRBV12-4 to TRBJ2-5; D might be TRBD2 (7 bases). This CDR3 is 13 amino acids long. Trimming took 3 bases from V and 4 from J, leaving 9 bases between them. CDR3 region: CASSLRGGETQYF. The DNA for the CDR3 is TGTGCCAGCAGTTTGAGGGGGGGAGAGACCCAGTACTTC.

This chain connects TRBV2 to TRBJ1-1, with D unclear. Germline CDR1 is SNHLY and CDR2 is FYNNEI. This CDR3 is 11 amino acids long. V gave up 10 bases and J gave up 2 bases, with 8 bases separating them. CDR3 nucleotide sequence: TGTGCCAAGGAGAGTAACACTGAAGCTTTCTTT. This gives the protein CAKESNTEAFF.

The chain recombines TRBV7-9 with TRBJ1-1; 8 positions match TRBD1. The CDR3 covers 14 residues. V was clipped by 10 bases and J by 8 bases; unmatched bases: 15. CDR1 and CDR2 (germline): SEHNR, FQNEAQ (reference sequence). CDR3 coding DNA: TGTGCCACCACGGGGGGACAGGTCGACATCGAAGCTTTCTTT. Translation: CATTGGQVDIEAFF.

The chain combines TRBV7-2 with TRBJ1-1; 10 nucleotides agree with TRBD1. Germline CDR1 and CDR2: SGHTA and FQGNSA. V dropped 4 bases and J dropped 7; count of bases not matched to a gene: 6. The CDR3 extends over 14 amino acids. The DNA for the CDR3 is TGTGCCAGCAGCTCGACAGGGGGCGCGAGTGAAGCTTTCTTT. Residues: CASSSTGGASEAFF.

The V gene is TRBV9, the J gene TRBJ2-5; TRBD2 agrees at 7 bases. Germline V gene data show CDR1 as SGDLS and CDR2 as YYNGEE. V was pared by 3 bases and J by 3 bases, with 8 bases of the junction left unmatched. CDR3 size: 15 residues. The CDR3 DNA reads as TGTGCCAGCAGCGCTACGGGACTAACAAAAGAGACCCAGTACTTC. As protein: CASSATGLTKETQYF.

V gene TRBV4-1 combines with J gene TRBJ1-4; 8 bases map to TRBD1. The germline V gene has CDR1 MGHRA and CDR2 YSYEKL. CDR3 length: 15 residues. Trimming took 4 bases from V and 4 from J; bases not matched to a gene: 5. The DNA of the CDR3 is TGCGCCAGCAGCCGGCAGGGGGCAGGTAATGAAAAACTGTTTTTT. Protein: CASSRQGAGNEKLFF.

The chain couples TRBV15 to TRBJ1-5, with TRBD1 as a possible D gene (5 bases). The V gene lost 0 bases and the J gene lost 0 bases, with 12 bases spanning the gap. CDR3 length: 17 residues. CDR1 and CDR2 (germline): LNHNV, YYDKDF (reference sequence). CDR3 sequence: CATSREVDSYSNQPQHF. CDR3 DNA sequence: TGTGCCACCAGCAGAGAGGTAGACAGTTATAGCAATCAGCCCCAGCATTTT.

This clone has just one count. The chain recombines TRBV7-9 with TRBJ1-2; TRBD1 matches 9 bases. Trimming at V came to 6 bases and at J to 3 bases, leaving 5 bases not matched to a gene. The CDR3 is made up of 14 amino acids. The germline gives CDR1 SEHNR, CDR2 FQNEAQ (reference sequence). CDR3 DNA: TGTGCCAGCAGATCAACAGGGGGCGACTATGGCTACACCTTC. This encodes CASRSTGGDYGYTF.

V is TRBV5-1 and J is TRBJ1-1; 8 nucleotides agree with TRBD1. V was clipped by 7 bases and J by 4 bases; unmatched bases: 12. Per germline, CDR1 SGHRS and CDR2 YFSETQ. The CDR3 consists of 15 residues. The CDR3 loop is CASRRLTGVATEAFF. CDR3 in DNA: TGCGCCAGCCGCCGTTTGACAGGGGTCGCCACTGAAGCTTTCTTT.

The chain couples TRBV5-4 to TRBJ1-4; D unclear. The CDR3 length is 13 residues. Germline V gene sequence: CDR1 SGHNT, CDR2 YYREEE (reference sequence). Trimming left V 0 bases short and J 8 bases short, with 8 bases between. The CDR3 coding sequence is TGTGCCAGCAGCTTGGTCCCGGAGGAAAAACTGTTTTTT. Translated, it gives CASSLVPEEKLFF.

This clone has ten or more counts. The rearrangement links TRBV7-9 to TRBJ1-1; perhaps TRBD1 as D (5 bases). The CDR3 runs 14 residues. The germline V gene has CDR1 SEHNR and CDR2 FQNEAQ (reference sequence). Deletions cut 4 bases from V and 1 base from J, with 10 bases between. The CDR3 loop reads CASSSGTANTEAFF. The CDR3 DNA sequence: TGTGCCAGCAGCTCGGGGACCGCGAACACTGAAGCTTTCTTT.

The chain employs TRBV19 and TRBJ1-5, with 10 bases lining up with TRBD1. J lost 2 bases, V lost 6 bases, and 10 bases had no gene match. The germline CDR1 and CDR2 sequences are LNHDA and SQIVND (reference sequence). CDR3 length equals 17 residues. DNA of the CDR3: TGTGCCAGTAGCCGTATAGACAGGGGGCTAGGCAATCAGCCCCAGCATTTT. Its translation is CASSRIDRGLGNQPQHF.

This rearrangement joins TRBV10-2 to TRBJ1-1; TRBD1 agrees at 7 bases. Germline V gene data show CDR1 as WSHSY and CDR2 as SAAADI. The CDR3 runs to 16 residues. V was clipped by 7 bases and J by 0 bases; unmatched bases: 11. CDR3 nucleotide sequence: TGCGCCAGCAACGACAGGGCGACCCTCATGAACACTGAAGCTTTCTTT. Its translation: CASNDRATLMNTEAFF.

The rearrangement links TRBV6-2 or TRBV6-3 to TRBJ1-4, with 9 bases that match TRBD1. The J segment lost 4 bases and the V segment lost 6 bases, leaving 6 bases of the junction unmatched. The germline V gene has CDR1 MNHEY and CDR2 SVGEGT. The CDR3 consists of 15 residues. The CDR3 region is CASSTGQGGNEKLFF. CDR3 sequence (DNA): TGTGCCAGCAGCACGGGACAGGGTGGTAATGAAAAACTGTTTTTT.

The rearrangement uses TRBV30 and TRBJ2-1; the match to TRBD2 covers 10 bases. This CDR3 is built from 15 residues. Germline CDR1 GTSNPN, CDR2 SVGIG (reference sequence). V gave up 2 bases and J gave up 9 bases; unmatched junction bases: 10. CDR3 sequence reads: CAWSQLAGGIGEQFF. The CDR3 region has the DNA TGTGCCTGGAGTCAATTAGCGGGGGGCATAGGTGAGCAGTTCTTC. Full variable domain (rest looked up from reference TRBV30 and TRBJ2-1): SQTIHQWPATLVQPVGSPLSLECTVEGTSNPNLYWYRQAAGRGLQLLFYSVGIGQISSEVPQNLSASRPQDRQFILSSKKLLLSDSGFYLCAWSQLAGGIGEQFFGPGTRLTVL.

CDR3 nucleotide sequence: TGTGCCAGCACCTCCGGTGGGGGCCGAACCGGGGAGCTGTTTTTT. As protein: CASTSGGGRTGELFF. The chain carries TRBV7-6 and TRBJ2-2, with a possible D match to TRBD1 (6 bases). V dropped 7 bases and J dropped 5 bases, with 17 bases sitting between them. The germline V gene encodes CDR1 SGHVS and CDR2 FNYEAQ. CDR3 length: 15 residues.

V gene TRBV7-9 combines with J gene TRBJ1-3; TRBD1 might be the D (5 bases). Germline V gene sequence: CDR1 SEHNR, CDR2 FQNEAQ (reference sequence). The CDR3 has 15 amino acids. V shed 3 bases and J shed 0 bases, with 9 bases lying between them. As DNA, the CDR3 is TGTGCCAGCAGCTTGGACGGGACCTCTGGAAACACCATATATTTT. This codes for CASSLDGTSGNTIYF.

This chain joins TRBV5-1 and TRBJ1-2; D unresolved. V was trimmed by 0 bases and J by 4 bases, leaving 10 bases between them. The CDR3 contains 14 residues. Germline lookup yields CDR1 SGHRS and CDR2 YFSETQ. The CDR3 nucleotides are TGCGCCAGCAGCTTGGCGGGGTCGGGCTATGGCTACACCTTC. Translating gives CASSLAGSGYGYTF.

The chain combines TRBV28 with TRBJ1-1; D gene uncertain. V lost 7 bases and J 8 bases, leaving 11 bases between the germline ends. Per the germline V gene, CDR1 is MDHEN and CDR2 is SYDVKM. CDR3 length: 11 residues. CDR3 loop: CASTRTAEAFF. The CDR3 DNA sequence: TGTGCCAGCACGAGGACGGCCGAAGCTTTCTTT. The entire variable domain, with the rest obtained from reference TRBV28 and TRBJ1-1, is as follows: DVKVTQSSRYLVKRTGEKVFLECVQDMDHENMFWYRQDPGLGLRLIYFSYDVKMKEKGDIPEGYSVSREKKERFSLILESASTNQTSMYLCASTRTAEAFFGQGTRLTVV.

This chain uses TRBV27 with TRBJ1-5; TRBD1 might be the D (6 bases). Germline-derived CDR1 and CDR2 are MNHEY and SMNVEV (reference sequence). With 6 bases removed from V and 0 bases from J, the gap between germline ends came to 12 bases. The length of the CDR3 is 15 residues. CDR3 loop: CASRKQGLSNQPQHF. The CDR3 DNA is TGTGCCAGCAGGAAACAGGGACTTAGCAATCAGCCCCAGCATTTT.